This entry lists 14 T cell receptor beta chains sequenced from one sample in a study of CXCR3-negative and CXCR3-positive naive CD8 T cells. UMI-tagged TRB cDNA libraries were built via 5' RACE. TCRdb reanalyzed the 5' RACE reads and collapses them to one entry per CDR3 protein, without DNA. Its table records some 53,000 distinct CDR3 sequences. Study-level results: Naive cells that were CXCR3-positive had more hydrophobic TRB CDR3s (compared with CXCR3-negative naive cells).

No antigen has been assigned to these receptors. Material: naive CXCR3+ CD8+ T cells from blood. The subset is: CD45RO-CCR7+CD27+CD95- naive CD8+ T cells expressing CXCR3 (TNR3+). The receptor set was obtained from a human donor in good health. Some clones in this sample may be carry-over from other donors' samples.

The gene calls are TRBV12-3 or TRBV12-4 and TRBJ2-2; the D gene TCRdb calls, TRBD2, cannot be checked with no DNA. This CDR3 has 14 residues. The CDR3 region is CASSLRLYAGELFF.

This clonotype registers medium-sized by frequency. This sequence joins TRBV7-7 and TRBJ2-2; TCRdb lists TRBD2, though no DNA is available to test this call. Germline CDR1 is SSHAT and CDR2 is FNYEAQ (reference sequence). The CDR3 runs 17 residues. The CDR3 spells CASSPGLAGTNTGELFF.

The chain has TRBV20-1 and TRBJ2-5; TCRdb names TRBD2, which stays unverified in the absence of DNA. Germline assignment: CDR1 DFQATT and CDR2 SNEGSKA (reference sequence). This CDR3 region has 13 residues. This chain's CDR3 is CSASMLGGSFPDF.

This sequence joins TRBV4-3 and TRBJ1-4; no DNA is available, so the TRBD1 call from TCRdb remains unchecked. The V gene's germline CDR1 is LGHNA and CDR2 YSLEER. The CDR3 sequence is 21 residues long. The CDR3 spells CASSQAPRMGREVATNEKLFF.

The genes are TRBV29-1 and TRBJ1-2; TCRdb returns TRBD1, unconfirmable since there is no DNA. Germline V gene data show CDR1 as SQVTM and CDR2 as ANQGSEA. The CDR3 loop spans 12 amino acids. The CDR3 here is CSVPRVLFGYTF.

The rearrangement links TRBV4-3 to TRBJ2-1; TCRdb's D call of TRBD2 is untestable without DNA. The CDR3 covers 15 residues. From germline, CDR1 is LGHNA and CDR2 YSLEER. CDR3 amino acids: CASSQDLAGANEQFF.

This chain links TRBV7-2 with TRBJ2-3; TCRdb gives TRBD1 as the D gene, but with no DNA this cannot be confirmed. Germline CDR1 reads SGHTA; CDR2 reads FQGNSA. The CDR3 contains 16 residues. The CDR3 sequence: CASSSETGRYEDTQYF. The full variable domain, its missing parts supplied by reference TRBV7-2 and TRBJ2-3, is GAGVSQSPSNKVTEKGKDVELRCDPISGHTALYWYRQSLGQGLEFLIYFQGNSAPDKSGLPSDRFSAERTGGSVSTLTIQRTQQEDSAVYLCASSSETGRYEDTQYFGPGTRLTVL.

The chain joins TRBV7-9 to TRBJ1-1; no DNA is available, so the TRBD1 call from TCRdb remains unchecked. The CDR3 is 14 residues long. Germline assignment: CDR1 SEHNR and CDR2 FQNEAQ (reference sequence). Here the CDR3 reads CASRTGGVNTEAFF.

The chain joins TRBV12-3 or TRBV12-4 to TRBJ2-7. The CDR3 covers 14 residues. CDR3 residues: CASSFAGVTYEQYF.

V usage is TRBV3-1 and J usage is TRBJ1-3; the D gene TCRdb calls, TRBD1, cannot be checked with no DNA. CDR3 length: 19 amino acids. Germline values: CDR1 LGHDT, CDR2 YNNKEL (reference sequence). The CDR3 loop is CASSSDRALIVHSGNTIYF.

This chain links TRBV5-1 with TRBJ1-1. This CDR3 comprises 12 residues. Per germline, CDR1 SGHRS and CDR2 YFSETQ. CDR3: CASSLSGGEVFF. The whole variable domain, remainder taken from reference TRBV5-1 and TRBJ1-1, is KAGVTQTPRYLIKTRGQQVTLSCSPISGHRSVSWYQQTPGQGLQFLFEYFSETQRNKGNFPGRFSGRQFSNSRSEMNVSTLELGDSALYLCASSLSGGEVFFGQGTRLTVV.

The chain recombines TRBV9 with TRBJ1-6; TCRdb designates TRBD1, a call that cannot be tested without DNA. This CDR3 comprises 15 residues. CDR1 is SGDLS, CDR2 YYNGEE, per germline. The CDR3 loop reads CASSAGTGLNSPLHF.

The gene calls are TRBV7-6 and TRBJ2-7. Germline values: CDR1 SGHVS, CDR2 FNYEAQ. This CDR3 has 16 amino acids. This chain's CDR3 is CASSLDLSTNSYEQYF.

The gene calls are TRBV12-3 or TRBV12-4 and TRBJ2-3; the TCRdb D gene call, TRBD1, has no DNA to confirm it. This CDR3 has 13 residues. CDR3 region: CASSLLPLYTQYF.